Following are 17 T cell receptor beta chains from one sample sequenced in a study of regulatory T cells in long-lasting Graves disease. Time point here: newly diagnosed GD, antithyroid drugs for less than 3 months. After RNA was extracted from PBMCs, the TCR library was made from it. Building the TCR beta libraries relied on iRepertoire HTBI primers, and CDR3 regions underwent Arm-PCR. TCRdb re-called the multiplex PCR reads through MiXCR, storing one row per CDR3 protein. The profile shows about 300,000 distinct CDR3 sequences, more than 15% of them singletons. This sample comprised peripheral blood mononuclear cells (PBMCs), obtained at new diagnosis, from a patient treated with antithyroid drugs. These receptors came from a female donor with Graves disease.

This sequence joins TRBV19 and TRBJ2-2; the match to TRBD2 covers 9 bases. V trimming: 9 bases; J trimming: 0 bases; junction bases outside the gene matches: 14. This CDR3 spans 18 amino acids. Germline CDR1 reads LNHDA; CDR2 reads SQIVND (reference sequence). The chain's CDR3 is CASQREGAGGSNTGELFF. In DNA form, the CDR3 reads TGTGCCAGCCAGAGGGAGGGAGCGGGGGGCTCGAACACCGGGGAGCTGTTTTTT.

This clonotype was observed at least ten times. CDR3 coding DNA: TGTGCCAGCAGCCGTGGGACAGGGGGCCAATCACCCCTCCACTTT. It translates to CASSRGTGGQSPLHF. The rearrangement uses TRBV3-1 and TRBJ1-6; 12 bases line up with TRBD1. The V gene end was trimmed by 4 bases and the J gene end by 10 bases; junction bases not matched to a gene: 5. The CDR3 spans 15 residues. Germline V gives CDR1 LGHDT, CDR2 YNNKEL (reference sequence).

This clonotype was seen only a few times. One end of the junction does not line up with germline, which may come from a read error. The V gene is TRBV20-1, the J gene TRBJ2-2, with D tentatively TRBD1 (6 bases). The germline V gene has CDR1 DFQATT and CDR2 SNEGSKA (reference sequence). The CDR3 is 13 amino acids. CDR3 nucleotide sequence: TGCAGTGTCCCGGGCCTGGGGGCCGGGGAGCTGGTTTTT. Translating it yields CSVPGLGAGELVF.

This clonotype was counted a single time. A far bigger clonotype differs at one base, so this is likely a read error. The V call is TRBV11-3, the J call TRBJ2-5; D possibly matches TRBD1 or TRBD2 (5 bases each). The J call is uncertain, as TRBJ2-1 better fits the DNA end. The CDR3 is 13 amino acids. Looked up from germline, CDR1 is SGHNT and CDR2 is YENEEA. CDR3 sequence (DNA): TGTGCCAGCAACCCGGGACCAACCGTTCAGCAGTTCTTC. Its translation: CASNPGPTVQQFF.

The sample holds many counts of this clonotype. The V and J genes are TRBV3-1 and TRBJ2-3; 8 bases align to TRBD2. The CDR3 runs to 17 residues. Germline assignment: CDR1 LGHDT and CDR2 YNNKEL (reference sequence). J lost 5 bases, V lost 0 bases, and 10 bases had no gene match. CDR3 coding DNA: TGTGCCAGCAGCCAAGATTGGAGCGGGAGTAGAGAAGATACGCAGTATTTT. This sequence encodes CASSQDWSGSREDTQYF.

In nucleotides, the CDR3 is TGTGCCACCAGCAGAGCCGGGACCGGTGCGGAGCAGTACTTC. Protein: CATSRAGTGAEQYF. The chain has TRBV15 and TRBJ2-7; D may match TRBD1 or TRBD2 (5 bases each). With 1 base removed from V and 7 bases from J, the gap between germline ends came to 14 bases. CDR3 length: 14 residues. CDR1 and CDR2 from the germline V gene are LNHNV and YYDKDF (reference sequence).

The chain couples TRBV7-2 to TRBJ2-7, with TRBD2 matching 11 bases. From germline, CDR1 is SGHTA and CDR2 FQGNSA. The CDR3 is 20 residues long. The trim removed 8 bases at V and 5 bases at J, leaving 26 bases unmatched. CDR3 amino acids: CASFPGRLAGNRAFGDEQYF. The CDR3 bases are TGTGCCAGCTTCCCCGGGCGACTAGCGGGAAATCGCGCGTTCGGGGACGAGCAGTACTTC.

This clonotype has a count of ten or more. The CDR3 here is CASSQKLNTEAFF. CDR3 nucleotides: TGTGCCAGCAGCCAAAAGCTGAACACTGAAGCTTTCTTT. The chain employs TRBV3-1 and TRBJ1-1; no clear D. The V gene lost 2 bases and the J gene lost 0 bases, with 4 bases spanning the gap. CDR1 is LGHDT, CDR2 YNNKEL, per germline (reference sequence). This CDR3 region has 13 residues. The variable domain in full, completed from reference TRBV3-1 and TRBJ1-1, reads DTAVSQTPKYLVTQMGNDKSIKCEQNLGHDTMYWYKQDSKKFLKIMFSYNNKELIINETVPNRFSPKSPDKAHLNLHINSLELGDSAVYFCASSQKLNTEAFFGQGTRLTVV.

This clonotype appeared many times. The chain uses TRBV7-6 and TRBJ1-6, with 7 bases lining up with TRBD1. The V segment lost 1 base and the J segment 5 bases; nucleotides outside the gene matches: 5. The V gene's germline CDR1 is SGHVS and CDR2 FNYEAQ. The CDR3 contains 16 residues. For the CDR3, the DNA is TGTGCCAGCAGCTTAGAATTGGGGACAGATAATTCACCCCTCCACTTT. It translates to CASSLELGTDNSPLHF.

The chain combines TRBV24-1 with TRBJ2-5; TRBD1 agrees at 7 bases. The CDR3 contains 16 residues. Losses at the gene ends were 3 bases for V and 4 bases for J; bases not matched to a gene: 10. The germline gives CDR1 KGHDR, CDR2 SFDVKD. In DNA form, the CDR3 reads TGTGCCACCAGTGATGCGACAGGGCACGGTGGAGAGACCCAGTACTTC. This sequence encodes CATSDATGHGGETQYF.

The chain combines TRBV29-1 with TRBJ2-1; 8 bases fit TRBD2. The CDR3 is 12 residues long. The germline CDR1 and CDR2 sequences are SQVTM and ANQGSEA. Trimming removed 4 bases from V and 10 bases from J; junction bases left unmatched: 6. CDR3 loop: CSVGTGGEEQFF. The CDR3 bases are TGCAGCGTTGGGACCGGGGGGGAGGAGCAGTTCTTC.

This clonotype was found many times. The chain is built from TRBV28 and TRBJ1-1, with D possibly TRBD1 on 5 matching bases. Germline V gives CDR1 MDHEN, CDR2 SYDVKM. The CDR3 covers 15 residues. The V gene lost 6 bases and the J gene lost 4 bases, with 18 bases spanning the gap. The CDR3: CASRRGGTVGTEAFF. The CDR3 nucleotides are TGTGCCAGCAGAAGGGGAGGGACGGTTGGCACTGAAGCTTTCTTT. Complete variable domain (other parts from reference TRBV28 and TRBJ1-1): DVKVTQSSRYLVKRTGEKVFLECVQDMDHENMFWYRQDPGLGLRLIYFSYDVKMKEKGDIPEGYSVSREKKERFSLILESASTNQTSMYLCASRRGGTVGTEAFFGQGTRLTVV.

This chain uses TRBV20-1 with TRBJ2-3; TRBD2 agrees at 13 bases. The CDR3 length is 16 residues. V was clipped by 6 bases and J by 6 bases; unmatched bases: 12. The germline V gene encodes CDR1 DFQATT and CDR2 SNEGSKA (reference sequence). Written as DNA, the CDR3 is TGCAGTGCGGGGGGACTAGCGGGGACCTCTGGTGATACGCAGTATTTT. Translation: CSAGGLAGTSGDTQYF.

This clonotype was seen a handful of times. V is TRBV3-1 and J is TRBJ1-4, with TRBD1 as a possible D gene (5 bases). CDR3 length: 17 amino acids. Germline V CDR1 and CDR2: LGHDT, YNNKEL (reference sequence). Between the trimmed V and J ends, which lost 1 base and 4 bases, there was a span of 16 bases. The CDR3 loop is CASSQGKSGWGNEKLFF. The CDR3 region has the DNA TGTGCCAGCAGCCAAGGGAAGTCAGGGTGGGGTAATGAAAAACTGTTTTTT.

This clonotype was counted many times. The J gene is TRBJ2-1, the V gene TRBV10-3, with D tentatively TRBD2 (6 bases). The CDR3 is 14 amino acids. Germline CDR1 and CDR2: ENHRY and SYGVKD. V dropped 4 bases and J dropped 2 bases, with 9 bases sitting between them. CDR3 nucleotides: TGTGCCATCAGTGGGGACTTGGCCTACAATGAGCAGTTCTTC. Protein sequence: CAISGDLAYNEQFF.

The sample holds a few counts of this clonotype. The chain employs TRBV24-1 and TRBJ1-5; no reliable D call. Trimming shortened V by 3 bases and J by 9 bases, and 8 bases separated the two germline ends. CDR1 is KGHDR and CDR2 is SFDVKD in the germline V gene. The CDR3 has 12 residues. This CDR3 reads CATSDRRGPQHF. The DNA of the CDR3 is TGTGCCACCAGTGATAGGCGGGGGCCCCAGCATTTT.

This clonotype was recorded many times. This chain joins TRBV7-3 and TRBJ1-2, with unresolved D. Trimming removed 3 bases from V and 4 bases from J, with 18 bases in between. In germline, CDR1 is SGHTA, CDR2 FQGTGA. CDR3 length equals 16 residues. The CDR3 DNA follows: TGTGCCAGCAGCTTTAACCCCGCAGGCGCCTCCTATGGCTACACCTTC. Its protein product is CASSFNPAGASYGYTF.